Listed here are 14 T cell receptor beta chains from one sample, sequenced in a study of human CD8 memory T cell subsets. Researchers made TCR beta libraries via UMI-labeled 5' RACE. TCRdb reprocessed the 5' RACE reads and keeps a single row for each CDR3 protein, giving no DNA. In all, the sample yields approximately 11,000 distinct CDR3 sequences. Sequenced material: CD8+ stem-like memory T cells (TSCM and TCM) sorted from PBMCs. Noted subset: stem-like memory CD8 T cells (TSTEM), CCR7+ PD-1- TIGIT-. The receptors were sampled from a human donor in good health.

This chain links TRBV27 with TRBJ2-7; TCRdb's D gene call, TRBD2, goes unchecked for lack of DNA. The CDR3 loop spans 13 amino acids. The germline V gene encodes CDR1 MNHEY and CDR2 SMNVEV (reference sequence). The CDR3 sequence: CASASGGSYEQYF.

According to its frequency, this clonotype is medium-sized (0.01 to 0.1%). The chain recombines TRBV3-1 with TRBJ1-2; TCRdb names TRBD1, which stays unverified in the absence of DNA. The CDR3 totals 15 residues. Germline CDR1 is LGHDT and CDR2 is YNNKEL (reference sequence). The CDR3 here is CASSQEFGTGDGYTF.

The chain is built from TRBV7-9 and TRBJ2-5; no DNA is available, so the TRBD1 call from TCRdb remains unchecked. CDR1 SEHNR and CDR2 FQNEAQ come from the germline V gene (reference sequence). The CDR3 has 19 residues. CDR3 in amino acids: CASSSPLRDSSTAQETQYF.

The chain is built from TRBV19 and TRBJ2-7. Per germline, CDR1 LNHDA and CDR2 SQIVND (reference sequence). This CDR3 has 14 residues. CDR3: CASSFGDNAYEQYF.

The chain is built from TRBV12-5 and TRBJ2-2. The germline CDR1 and CDR2 sequences are LGHNT and FRNRAP. The CDR3 is 12 residues long. The CDR3 loop reads CASAFGTGELFF.

The CDR3 reads CASSVGTASGYGYTF. The rearrangement joins TRBV9 to TRBJ1-2; TCRdb's D call, TRBD1, is unchecked because there is no DNA. Germline CDR1 reads SGDLS; CDR2 reads YYNGEE. The CDR3 extends over 15 amino acids.

CDR3 loop: CASGDLAPGELFF. The chain employs TRBV12-3 or TRBV12-4 and TRBJ2-2; TCRdb outputs TRBD2, but without DNA this stays unchecked. This CDR3 is built from 13 residues.

The chain employs TRBV7-2 and TRBJ1-1; TCRdb gives TRBD1 as the D gene, but with no DNA this cannot be confirmed. The CDR3 has 14 amino acids. Germline CDR1 is SGHTA and CDR2 is FQGNSA. This chain's CDR3 is CASSFGTGGGEAFF. Full variable domain (outside the CDR3, taken from reference TRBV7-2 and TRBJ1-1): GAGVSQSPSNKVTEKGKDVELRCDPISGHTALYWYRQSLGQGLEFLIYFQGNSAPDKSGLPSDRFSAERTGGSVSTLTIQRTQQEDSAVYLCASSFGTGGGEAFFGQGTRLTVV.

This clonotype is deemed medium-sized by its frequency. This chain links TRBV7-9 with TRBJ2-1. The CDR3 totals 15 residues. Germline CDR1 SEHNR, CDR2 FQNEAQ (reference sequence). The CDR3: CASSLAGSSYNEQFF. The full variable domain, rest sourced from reference TRBV7-9 and TRBJ2-1, is DTGVSQNPRHKITKRGQNVTFRCDPISEHNRLYWYRQTLGQGPEFLTYFQNEAQLEKSRLLSDRFSAERPKGSFSTLEIQRTEQGDSAMYLCASSLAGSSYNEQFFGPGTRLTVL.

This clonotype registers medium-sized (0.01 to 0.1%) by frequency. The rearrangement uses TRBV29-1 and TRBJ1-2; checking the TCRdb D call of TRBD1 is not possible without DNA. CDR1 is SQVTM, CDR2 ANQGSEA, per germline. CDR3 length: 13 amino acids. CDR3 protein: CSVPRGRYDGYTF.

The rearrangement uses TRBV4-3 and TRBJ2-1; TCRdb's D gene call, TRBD2, goes unchecked for lack of DNA. Germline-derived CDR1 and CDR2 are LGHNA and YSLEER. CDR3 size: 14 residues. The CDR3 spells CASSHERDENEQFF.

The V gene is TRBV9, the J gene TRBJ2-5; TCRdb designates TRBD1, a call that cannot be tested without DNA. CDR1 is SGDLS, CDR2 YYNGEE, per germline. The CDR3 is made up of 14 amino acids. The CDR3 sequence: CASSEGRASETQYF.

This clonotype is deemed medium-sized (0.01 to 0.1%) by its frequency. This chain connects TRBV28 to TRBJ2-2; TCRdb proposes TRBD2, but this gene call is untestable without DNA. The V gene's germline CDR1 is MDHEN and CDR2 SYDVKM. The CDR3 runs 14 residues. CDR3 sequence: CASSLSEAPGELFF.

The chain recombines TRBV11-2 with TRBJ2-5; TCRdb proposes TRBD1, but this gene call is untestable without DNA. The germline V gene has CDR1 SGHAT and CDR2 FQNNGV. The CDR3 has 15 amino acids. CDR3 amino acids: CASSLVPDPHVDQYF.